This T cell receptor (beta chain) was identified during a study of cytomegalovirus exposure and HLA in healthy donors. Background on the study: Earlier, roughly 180 million T cells were analyzed, and over 95 million unique TCR beta sequences were found among them. Study observations and caveats: Using a false discovery rate of 0.05, a later analysis showed that 16,951 TCR beta sequences were associated with HLA alleles. As a later analysis revealed, the rate of TCR association differed by HLA locus, with DRB1 most and HLA-C fewest. Most of the TCR beta V segments (in an earlier analysis) were productive either about 87% or about 30% of the time.

On this clone itself: Its antigen is not known.

Germline CDR1 SGHRS, CDR2 YFSETQ. V lost 3 bases and J lost 3; bases outside the gene matches: 12. This CDR3 has 17 residues. This PCR relied on a set of 60 Vbeta primers and 13 Jbeta primers. The table came from immunoSEQ multiplex PCR; TCRdb's copy has only in-frame clones and leaves some out. The data show 100,000 to 150,000 clones, with about three quarters seen just once and 2.9% held by the top ten. The rearrangement uses TRBV5-1 and TRBJ2-3, with 8 bases that match TRBD1. Sample: PBMCs. This TCR was sampled from a human donor in good health. In DNA form, the CDR3 reads TGCGCCAGCAGCTCCATAGGAGGGACAGGTATTACAGATACGCAGTATTTT. The encoded protein is CASSSIGGTGITDTQYF.